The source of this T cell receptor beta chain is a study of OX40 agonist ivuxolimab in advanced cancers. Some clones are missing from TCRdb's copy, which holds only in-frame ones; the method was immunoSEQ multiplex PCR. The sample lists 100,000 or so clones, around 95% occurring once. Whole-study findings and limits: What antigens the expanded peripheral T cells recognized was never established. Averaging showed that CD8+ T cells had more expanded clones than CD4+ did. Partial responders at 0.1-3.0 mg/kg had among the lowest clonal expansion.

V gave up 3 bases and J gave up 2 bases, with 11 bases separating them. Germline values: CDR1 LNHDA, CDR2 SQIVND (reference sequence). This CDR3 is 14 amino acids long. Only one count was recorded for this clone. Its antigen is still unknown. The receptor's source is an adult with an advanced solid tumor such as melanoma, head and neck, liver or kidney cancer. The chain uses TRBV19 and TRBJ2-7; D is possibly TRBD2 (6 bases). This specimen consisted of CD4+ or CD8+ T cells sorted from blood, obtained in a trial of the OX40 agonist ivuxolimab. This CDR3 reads CASSIGGKTYEQYF. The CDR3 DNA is TGTGCCAGTAGTATCGGCGGGAAAACCTACGAGCAGTACTTC.